This T cell receptor beta chain originates from a study of post-analysis software for immune sequencing data (dated by TCRdb to between 2015 and 2016). General notes on the study: Disease courses on record covered relapsing-remitting, secondary progressive and progressive-relapsing multiple sclerosis, though some patients had no subtype annotation. Patient repertoires were compared against roughly 10 previously published healthy control repertoires from donors aged 6 to 25 years. A subset of samples was prepared in parallel using single-end sample barcoding, then pooled and co-amplified after Illumina adapter ligation.

CDR1 and CDR2, looked up from the germline V gene (reference sequence), are DFQATT and SNEGSKA. The CDR3 goes from the cysteine to the phenylalanine over 15 residues. The only DNA kept is the CDR3, 45 bases in frame from the first base. The library relied on PCR. TCRdb lists the instrument as Illumina HiSeq 2500. Unique molecular identifiers were incorporated into TCR beta cDNA libraries to reduce PCR and sequencing biases. Per 1 to 10 million input T cells, roughly 500,000 cDNA molecules were obtained, such that each molecule approximated one T cell. The same protocol used for the earlier healthy control dataset was applied to prepare and sequence the patient libraries. Within a given batch, samples were prepared together, multiplexed and sequenced on the same HiSeq lane. The published analysis was carried out like this. MIGEC was used to process the raw barcoded reads, and molecular identifier groups with only a single read were discarded before consensus assembly and CDR3 extraction. VDJtools was used for post-analysis of the clonotype tables, and diversity was normalized by down-sampling every dataset to the size of the smallest sample. Repertoire overlap clustering matched CDR3 amino acid but not nucleotide sequences to correct batch-related cross-sample contamination. TCRdb reprocessing: public reads trimmed at Q25 with fastp, clones called with MiXCR, in-frame beta chains kept. Entries that share a CDR3 protein sequence are merged under the most common genes and DNA. Clone size and V and J calls follow TCRdb, not the original study. This sample comprises approximately 150,000 distinct CDR3 sequences, over 25% of them detected only once. Jointly, the top ten make up 1.5% of the sample.

To demonstrate the VDJtools post-analysis software, the study profiled TCR beta repertoires from the peripheral blood of about a dozen young patients with multiple sclerosis. Multiple sclerosis patients were children and adolescents aged roughly 6 to 17 years. The paper's findings and limits, for the study overall: Normalized Chao1 diversity was significantly lower in multiple sclerosis patients than controls, suggesting substantial peripheral T-cell clonal expansion. When samples were clustered directly using the F measure, samples prepared in the same batch co-clustered strongly, which prompted a batch-effect correction. The control group was slightly older than the multiple sclerosis patient group. Significantly higher frequencies in patients than in controls were found for roughly 5 TRBV segments, including TRBV5-6, TRBV5-1 and TRBV20-1.

With regard to this clonotype: Its antigen target is currently unknown. A read error may account for a junction end that differs from germline.

The sample consisted of blood. The sequence is built from TRBV20-1 and TRBJ2-7, with TRBD2 matching 9 junction bases. The receptor was derived from a girl aged 5-17 years with multiple sclerosis. The CDR3 reads CSAPERTSVSCEQYF. In nucleotides, the sequence is TGCAGTGCCCCAGAGAGGACTAGCGTCTCCTGCGAGCAGTACTTC.